These T cell receptor beta chains were read from a single sample in a study of shared clonotypes between healthy human individuals. Method: immunoSEQ multiplex PCR; TCRdb's copy keeps in-frame clones and lacks some. There are around 560,000 clones in the sample; approximately 95% occur only once, and over 0.1% lies in the top ten. The sequenced material came from naive CD8+ T cells sorted from blood. The receptors were sampled from a woman in her twenties or thirties in good health. Both conserved end residues are trimmed from each CDR3.

j_gene	v_gene	CDR3aa
TRBJ1-3	TRBV27	ASSLVAGSGNTIY
TRBJ2-1	TRBV13	ASSSRGLRTNEQF
TRBJ2-1	TRBV10-3	AITGGIYNEQF
TRBJ1-1	TRBV4-1	ASSQGRQNTEAF
TRBJ1-1	TRBV30	AWSGSGAEAF
TRBJ2-7	TRBV6-1	APPEGVYEQY
TRBJ2-5	TRBV7-8	ASSLNFRVTQY
TRBJ2-2	TRBV28	ASSFMTGANTGELF
TRBJ1-5	TRBV5-5	ASSLYQGNQPQH
TRBJ2-1	TRBV27	ASSPGTHNEQF
TRBJ2-7	TRBV2	ASSGVVYEQY
TRBJ2-2	TRBV19	ASNSNTGELF
TRBJ2-7	TRBV27	ASSLGQTYEQY
TRBJ2-5	TRBV4-2	ASSPRRGSGETQY
TRBJ2-7	TRBV5-8	ASSLGEGSSYEQY
TRBJ2-5	TRBV28	ASSLGRLAGGVQETQY
TRBJ2-1	TRBV27	ASSLAPTLGNEQF
TRBJ2-5	TRBV4-2	ASSQGQGAGETQY
TRBJ2-7	TRBV28	ASSPIRGDEQY
TRBJ1-1	TRBV28	ASSYSGTANTEAF
TRBJ1-5	TRBV27	ASSSNRVPPNQPQH
TRBJ2-7	TRBV5-6	ASSLAGAGARWEQY
TRBJ2-7	TRBV28	ASRVGSYEQY
TRBJ2-1	TRBV7-9	ASSKPRVGEGYNEQF
TRBJ2-2	TRBV2	ASSESWGRNTGELF
TRBJ2-1	TRBV27	ASSFSGSNEQF
TRBJ2-7	TRBV10-1	ASRGTSGNSYEQY
TRBJ2-7	TRBV27	ASSDRSSYEQY
TRBJ1-4	TRBV19	ASDDAGIGEKLF
TRBJ2-1	TRBV27	ASSPRRLAGGNNEQF
TRBJ2-1	TRBV9	ASSVALASSYNEQF
TRBJ2-1	TRBV5-6	ASSPTLSYNEQF
TRBJ2-7	TRBV4-1	ASSQGPGGPGSYEQY
TRBJ2-7	TRBV9	ASSPWTSGTYEQY
TRBJ2-7	TRBV27	ASSPPPGQGFGEQY
TRBJ1-2	TRBV27	ASSPGTGPYGGYT
TRBJ2-7	TRBV5-4	ASSLPPLGEQY
TRBJ2-1	TRBV10-1	ASSENRGRHNEQF
TRBJ1-5	TRBV19	ASSVWDSSNQPQH
TRBJ1-2	TRBV28	ASSLSTENYGYT
TRBJ1-1	TRBV5-1	ASSIHRDSLNTEAF